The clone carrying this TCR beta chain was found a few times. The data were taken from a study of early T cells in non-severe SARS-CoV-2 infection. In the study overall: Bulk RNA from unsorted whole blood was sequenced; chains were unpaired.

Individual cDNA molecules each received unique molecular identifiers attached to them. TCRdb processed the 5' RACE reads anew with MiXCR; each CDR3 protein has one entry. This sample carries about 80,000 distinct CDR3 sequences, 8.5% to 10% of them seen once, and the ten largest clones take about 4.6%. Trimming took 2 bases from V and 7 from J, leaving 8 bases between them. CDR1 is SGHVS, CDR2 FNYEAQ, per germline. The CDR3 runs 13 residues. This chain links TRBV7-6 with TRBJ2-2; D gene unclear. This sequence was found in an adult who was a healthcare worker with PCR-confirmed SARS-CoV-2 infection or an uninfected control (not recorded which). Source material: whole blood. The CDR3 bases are TGTGCCAGCAGCTTAATTCCAGGCGGGGAGCTGTTTTTT. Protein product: CASSLIPGGELFF. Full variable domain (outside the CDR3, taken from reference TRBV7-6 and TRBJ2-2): GAGVSQSPRYKVTKRGQDVALRCDPISGHVSLYWYRQALGQGPEFLTYFNYEAQQDKSGLPNDRFSAERPEGSISTLTIQRTEQRDSAMYRCASSLIPGGELFFGEGSRLTVL.